A single sample gave rise to the 8 T cell receptor beta chains below, sequenced in a study of identical twins. In TCRdb, the 5' RACE reads were re-called with MiXCR into one record per CDR3 protein. This sample has about 660,000 distinct CDR3 sequences, with approximately 9% found just once. Separately, the same data were catalogued under a study of yellow fever vaccine responses in identical twins.

Specimen: PBMCs. The receptors stem from a woman under 30 in good health.

This clonotype was recorded a few times. The chain has TRBV7-3 and TRBJ2-1, with 7 nucleotides matching TRBD2. V gave up 3 bases and J gave up 6 bases; unmatched junction bases: 8. Germline values: CDR1 SGHTA, CDR2 FQGTGA. The CDR3 length is 15 residues. Written as DNA, the CDR3 is TGTGCCAGCAGCTTCCCCGGGGGGTTAGGCAATGAGCAGTTCTTC. This sequence encodes CASSFPGGLGNEQFF. Full variable domain (missing parts from reference TRBV7-3 and TRBJ2-1): GAGVSQTPSNKVTEKGKYVELRCDPISGHTALYWYRQSLGQGPEFLIYFQGTGAADDSGLPNDRFFAVRPEGSVSTLKIQRTERGDSAVYLCASSFPGGLGNEQFFGPGTRLTVL.

There are many counts of this clonotype. The chain couples TRBV7-6 to TRBJ1-1; a weak D match, TRBD1 (6 bases). The CDR3 is made up of 14 amino acids. V was trimmed by 5 bases and J by 2 bases, leaving 12 bases between them. CDR1 is SGHVS, CDR2 FNYEAQ, per germline. In DNA, the CDR3 is TGTGCCAGCAGCGGGACCGGGGGCAACACTGAAGCTTTCTTT. It codes for CASSGTGGNTEAFF.

This rearrangement joins TRBV21-1 to TRBJ2-1; the table names TRBD2, a call not compared with the DNA. TRBV21-1 is annotated as a pseudogene. This CDR3 is built from 15 residues. The CDR3, as DNA: TGTGCCAGCAGCAAGGGGACTACGGCAGTGGAGGAGCAGTTCTTC. Amino acid sequence: CASSKGTTAVEEQFF.

The V call is TRBV20-1, the J call TRBJ2-7; TRBD1 or TRBD2 may be the D gene (5 bases each). Germline V gives CDR1 DFQATT, CDR2 SNEGSKA (reference sequence). This CDR3 is built from 14 residues. V was pared by 5 bases and J by 0 bases, with 14 bases between. CDR3 region: CSARGVPLSYEQYF. CDR3 DNA: TGCAGTGCTCGAGGGGTGCCCCTCTCCTACGAGCAGTACTTC.

The table lists this clonotype with many counts. V and J are TRBV7-2 and TRBJ2-5, with TRBD1 matching over 9 bases. V gave up 2 bases and J gave up 5 bases; unmatched junction bases: 9. CDR1 is SGHTA, CDR2 FQGNSA, per germline. The CDR3 loop spans 16 amino acids. Written as DNA, the CDR3 is TGTGCCAGCAGCTTAACCGGGACAGGGCCCATGGAGACCCAGTACTTC. Protein product: CASSLTGTGPMETQYF.

This clonotype occurred a few times. The V and J genes are TRBV28 and TRBJ2-7; maybe TRBD1 (5 bases). Germline V gene lookup returns CDR1 MDHEN and CDR2 SYDVKM. The CDR3 is made up of 12 amino acids. The V end lost 7 bases, the J end lost 5 bases, and 12 bases lay between the germline ends. The CDR3, as DNA: TGTGCCAGCAAAAGACAGTTCGACGAGCAGTACTTC. This encodes CASKRQFDEQYF. Supplemented by reference TRBV28 and TRBJ2-7, the full variable domain reads DVKVTQSSRYLVKRTGEKVFLECVQDMDHENMFWYRQDPGLGLRLIYFSYDVKMKEKGDIPEGYSVSREKKERFSLILESASTNQTSMYLCASKRQFDEQYFGPGTRLTVT.

This clonotype was seen only a few times. J is TRBJ2-1 and V is TRBV10-3, with TRBD2 as a possible D gene (5 bases). The CDR3 runs to 16 residues. V shed 3 bases and J shed 5 bases, with 17 bases lying between them. From germline, CDR1 is ENHRY and CDR2 SYGVKD. The CDR3 nucleotides read TGTGCCATCAGTGACCCGCCGGGCTGGGAGAACAATGAGCAGTTCTTC. Translated, it gives CAISDPPGWENNEQFF.

The chain couples TRBV15 to TRBJ1-5; D is uncertain. The CDR3 extends over 13 amino acids. Per germline, CDR1 LNHNV and CDR2 YYDKDF (reference sequence). V gave up 2 bases and J gave up 5 bases, with 7 bases separating them. DNA of the CDR3: TGTGCCACCAGCAGAATAACAGATCAGCCCCAGCATTTT. Translation gives CATSRITDQPQHF.